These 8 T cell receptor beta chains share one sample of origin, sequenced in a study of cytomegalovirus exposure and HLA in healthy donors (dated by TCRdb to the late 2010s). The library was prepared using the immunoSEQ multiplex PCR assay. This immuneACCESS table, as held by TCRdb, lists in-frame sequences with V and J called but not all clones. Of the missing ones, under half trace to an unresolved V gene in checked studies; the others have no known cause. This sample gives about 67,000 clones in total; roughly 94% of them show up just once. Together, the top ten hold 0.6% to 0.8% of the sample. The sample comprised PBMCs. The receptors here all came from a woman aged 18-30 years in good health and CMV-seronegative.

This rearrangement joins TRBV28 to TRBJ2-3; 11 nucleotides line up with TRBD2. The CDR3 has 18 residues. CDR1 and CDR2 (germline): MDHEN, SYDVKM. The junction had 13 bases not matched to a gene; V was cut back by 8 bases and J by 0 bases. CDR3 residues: CASPPRLAGGDSTDTQYF. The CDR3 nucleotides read TGTGCCAGCCCCCCCCGGCTAGCGGGGGGCGATAGCACAGATACGCAGTATTTT.

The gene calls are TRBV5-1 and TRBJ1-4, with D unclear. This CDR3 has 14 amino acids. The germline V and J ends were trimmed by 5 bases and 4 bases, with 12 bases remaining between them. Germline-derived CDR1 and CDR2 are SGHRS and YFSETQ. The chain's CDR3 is CASRKGGSNEKLFF. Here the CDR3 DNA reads TGCGCCAGCAGGAAGGGCGGGAGTAATGAAAAACTGTTTTTT.

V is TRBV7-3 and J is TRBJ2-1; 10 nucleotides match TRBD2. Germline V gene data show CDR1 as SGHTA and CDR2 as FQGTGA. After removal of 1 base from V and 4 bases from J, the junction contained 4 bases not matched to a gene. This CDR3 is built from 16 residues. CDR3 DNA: TGTGCCAGCAGCTTAAACTTAGCGGGGGGATACAATGAGCAGTTCTTC. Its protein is CASSLNLAGGYNEQFF.

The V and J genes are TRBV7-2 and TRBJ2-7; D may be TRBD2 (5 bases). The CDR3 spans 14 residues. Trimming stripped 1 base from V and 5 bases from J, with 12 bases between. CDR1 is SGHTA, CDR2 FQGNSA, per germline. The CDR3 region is CASSLGGPRNEQYF. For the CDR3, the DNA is TGTGCCAGCAGCTTAGGCGGGCCTAGGAACGAGCAGTACTTC.

The CDR3 loop is CASSVYERDREQYF. Written as DNA, the CDR3 is TGTGCCAGCAGCGTATATGAGAGGGATCGCGAGCAGTACTTC. This chain joins TRBV9 and TRBJ2-7; tentatively, D is TRBD2 (5 bases). Per germline, CDR1 SGDLS and CDR2 YYNGEE. The ends were cut back, 1 base at V and 6 bases at J, with 14 bases in the middle. The CDR3 loop spans 14 amino acids.

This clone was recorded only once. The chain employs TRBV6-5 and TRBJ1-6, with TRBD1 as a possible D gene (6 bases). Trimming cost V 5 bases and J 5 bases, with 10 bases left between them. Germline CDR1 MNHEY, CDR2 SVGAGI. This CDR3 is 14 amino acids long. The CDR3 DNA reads TGTGCCAGCAGTGCCCGACAGGATAATTCACCCCTCCACTTT. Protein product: CASSARQDNSPLHF.

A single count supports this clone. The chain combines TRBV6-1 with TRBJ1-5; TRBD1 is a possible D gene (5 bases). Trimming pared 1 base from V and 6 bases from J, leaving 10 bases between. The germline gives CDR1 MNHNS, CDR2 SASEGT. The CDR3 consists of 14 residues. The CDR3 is CASSEGQGIQPQHF. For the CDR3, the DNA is TGTGCCAGCAGTGAAGGCCAGGGAATTCAGCCCCAGCATTTT.

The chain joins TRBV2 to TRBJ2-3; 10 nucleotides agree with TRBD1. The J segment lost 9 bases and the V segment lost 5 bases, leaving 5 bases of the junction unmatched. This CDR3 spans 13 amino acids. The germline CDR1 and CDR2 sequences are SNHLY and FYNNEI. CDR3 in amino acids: CASSRDRGETQYF. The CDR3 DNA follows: TGTGCCAGCAGTCGGGACAGGGGAGAAACGCAGTATTTT.